The 10 T cell receptor beta chains listed next were all sequenced from one sample in a study of T cell clonality in common variable immunodeficiency. Produced via immunoSEQ multiplex PCR; TCRdb's table is partial and in-frame only. This repertoire holds about 14,000 clones, and none appear only once. Study-wide findings and caveats: Reportedly, TCR beta sequences from common variable immunodeficiency showed fewer deletions and N-nucleotide insertions.

Their specific antigens are unknown. The specimen sequenced was peripheral blood mononuclear cells. Source of these receptors: a human donor with common variable immunodeficiency.

Only a few counts were recorded for this clone. Read data end 3 residues before the CDR3 end; the end is taken from the germline J gene. The rearrangement joins TRBV2 to TRBJ1-5, with D perhaps TRBD1 (6 bases). Looked up from germline, CDR1 is SNHLY and CDR2 is FYNNEI. Between the trimmed V and J ends, which lost 5 bases and 6 bases, there was a span of 8 bases. This CDR3 spans 12 amino acids. The CDR3 bases that were read are TGTGCCAGCAGTCCAGGGGCTCAGCCC. It translates to CASSPGAQP. The CDR3 in its entirety is CASSPGAQPQHF.

This clone was detected only a few times. The sequence runs out 3 residues before the end of the CDR3; the remainder is reconstructed from the germline J gene. The chain couples TRBV11-2 to TRBJ2-4; a possible D gene is TRBD1 (5 bases). CDR3 size: 12 residues. Trimming pared 5 bases from V and 7 bases from J, leaving 9 bases between. Germline V gene lookup returns CDR1 SGHAT and CDR2 FQNNGV. Here the CDR3 reads CASSTGFNIQYF. The sequenced part of the CDR3 DNA is TGTGCCAGCAGCACAGGTTTCAACATT.

This clone was counted a few times. The sequenced fragment ends 3 residues before the CDR3 boundary, so the rest is inferred from the germline J gene. The chain recombines TRBV30 with TRBJ1-1; the D is unclear. CDR1 and CDR2 (germline): GTSNPN, SVGIG (reference sequence). V was shortened by 4 bases and J by 3 bases, with 9 bases between the two germline ends. This CDR3 has 12 amino acids. Partial CDR3 DNA: TGTGCCTGGACTACGCGGTACACTGAA. Translation: CAWTTRYTE. The complete CDR3 protein is CAWTTRYTEAFF.

Details on this clone: The read finishes 3 residues shy of the CDR3 end, and the germline J gene is used to complete it. The chain is built from TRBV18 and TRBJ1-3, with unresolved D. This CDR3 contains 13 residues. The V and J ends lost 6 bases and 0 bases respectively, with 6 bases between them. Germline lookup yields CDR1 KGHSH and CDR2 LQKENI. The CDR3 bases that were read are TGTGCCAGCTCGCGGGCCTCTGGAAACACC. Translation: CASSRASGNT. The entire CDR3 protein reads CASSRASGNTIYF.

This clone was observed a handful of times. CDR3 protein: CASSQQGVGTEAFF. CDR3 DNA (partial): TGTGCCAGCTCACAACAGGGTGTAGGGACTGAA. The genes are TRBV18 and TRBJ1-1, with D possibly being TRBD1 (6 bases). With the read ending 3 residues before the CDR3 end, the germline J gene is used to fill in that end. The germline V gene has CDR1 KGHSH and CDR2 LQKENI. Trimming removed 4 bases from V and 5 bases from J, with 14 bases in between. The CDR3 sequence is 14 residues long.

This clone appeared many times. The read comes to an end 3 residues before the CDR3 does, leaving the germline J gene to fill in the end. The rearrangement links TRBV18 to TRBJ1-5; D may be TRBD1 (6 bases). Germline lookup yields CDR1 KGHSH and CDR2 LQKENI. With 2 bases removed from V and 0 bases from J, the gap between germline ends came to 14 bases. This CDR3 is 17 amino acids long. The sequenced part of the CDR3 DNA is TGTGCCAGCTCACCAGGGACACAGATCCATAGCAATCAGCCC. It specifies CASSPGTQIHSNQP. The whole CDR3 region reads CASSPGTQIHSNQPQHF.

With respect to this clone: The read comes to an end 3 residues before the CDR3 does, leaving the germline J gene to fill in the end. The chain joins TRBV18 to TRBJ2-7; D perhaps matches TRBD2 (5 bases). With 3 bases removed from V and 5 bases from J, the gap between germline ends came to 14 bases. Germline V lookup: CDR1 KGHSH, CDR2 LQKENI. The CDR3 has 14 residues. This CDR3 reads CASSPYASGHEQYF. Incomplete CDR3 DNA: TGTGCCAGCTCACCCTACGCAAGCGGCCACGAG.

This clone came up a few times. Sequencing ends 3 residues short of the CDR3 end; the germline J gene provides the rest. The chain joins TRBV2 to TRBJ1-1, with 12 bases that match TRBD1. The CDR3 has 13 residues. CDR1 and CDR2 (germline): SNHLY, FYNNEI. CDR3 sequence: CASSERGQGAAFF. The CDR3 DNA, read in part, is TGTGCCAGCAGTGAAAGGGGACAGGGGGCA.

This clone was detected a few times. The CDR3 end is not reached by the read, which stops 3 residues before it; the germline J gene fills it in. The chain couples TRBV6-1 to TRBJ2-5; 10 positions agree with TRBD1. The CDR3 is 15 amino acids. Germline V gene sequence: CDR1 MNHNS, CDR2 SASEGT. The junction had 7 bases not matched to a gene; V was cut back by 3 bases and J by 6 bases. CDR3 bases read: TGTGCCAGCAGTGATACCGGGACAGGGGCGCAGACC. It translates to CASSDTGTGAQT. In full, the CDR3 reads CASSDTGTGAQTQYF.

This clone has more than one count but fewer than ten. With the read ending 3 residues before the CDR3 end, the germline J gene is used to fill in that end. The chain recombines TRBV19 with TRBJ1-1; D might be TRBD1 (6 bases). Germline V gives CDR1 LNHDA, CDR2 SQIVND (reference sequence). CDR3 length: 13 residues. The CDR3 reads CASSMGAGVQAFF. CDR3 DNA, as far as it was read: TGTGCCAGTAGTATGGGGGCAGGGGTTCAA.